This T cell receptor (beta chain) is drawn from a study of cytomegalovirus exposure and HLA in healthy donors. Overall study results and limits: The classifier reportedly diagnosed cytomegalovirus status with high sensitivity and specificity.

PCR was performed using 60 Vbeta and 13 Jbeta primers. Produced via immunoSEQ multiplex PCR; TCRdb's table is partial and in-frame only. This table holds roughly 240,000 clones, 82% found once. The CDR3 has 11 residues. V lost 0 bases and J lost 7, with 3 bases in between. Germline V lookup: CDR1 LGHNA, CDR2 YSLEER. On this clone itself: Its antigen is unknown.

J is TRBJ1-1 and V is TRBV4-3, with no clear D. Sequenced: PBMCs. The sequence derives from a middle-aged woman in good health and CMV-seropositive. CDR3 nucleotide sequence: TGCGCCAGCAGCCAAGACCGTGAAGCTTTCTTT. Protein sequence: CASSQDREAFF.